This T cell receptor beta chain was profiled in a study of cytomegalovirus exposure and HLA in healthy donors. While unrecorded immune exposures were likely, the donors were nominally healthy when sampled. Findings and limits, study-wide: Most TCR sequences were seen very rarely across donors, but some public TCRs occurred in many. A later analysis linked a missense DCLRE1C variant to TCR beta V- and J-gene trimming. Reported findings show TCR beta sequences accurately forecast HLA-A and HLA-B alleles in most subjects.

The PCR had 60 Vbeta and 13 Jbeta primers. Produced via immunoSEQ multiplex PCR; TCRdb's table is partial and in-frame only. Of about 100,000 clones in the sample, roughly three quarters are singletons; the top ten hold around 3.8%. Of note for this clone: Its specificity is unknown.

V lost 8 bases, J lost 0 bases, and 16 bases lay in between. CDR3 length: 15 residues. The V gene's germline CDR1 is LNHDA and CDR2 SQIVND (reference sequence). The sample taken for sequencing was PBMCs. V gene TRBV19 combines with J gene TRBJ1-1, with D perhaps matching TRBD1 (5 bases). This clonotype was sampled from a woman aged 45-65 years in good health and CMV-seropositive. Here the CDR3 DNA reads TGTGCCAGTCACCAAAGACAGACAATGAACACTGAAGCTTTCTTT. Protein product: CASHQRQTMNTEAFF.